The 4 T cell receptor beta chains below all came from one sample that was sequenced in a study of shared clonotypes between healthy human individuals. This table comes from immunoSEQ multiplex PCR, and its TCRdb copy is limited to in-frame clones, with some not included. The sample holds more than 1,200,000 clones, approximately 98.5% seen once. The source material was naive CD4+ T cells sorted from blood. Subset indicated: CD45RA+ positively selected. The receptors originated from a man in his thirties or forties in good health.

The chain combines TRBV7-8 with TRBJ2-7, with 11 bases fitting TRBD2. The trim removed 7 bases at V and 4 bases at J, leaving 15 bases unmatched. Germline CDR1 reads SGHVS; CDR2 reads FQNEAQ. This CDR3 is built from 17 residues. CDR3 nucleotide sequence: TGTGCCAGCATGGCTAGCGGGAGGTTCTCGCTATTGTACGAGCAGTACTTC. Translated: CASMASGRFSLLYEQYF.

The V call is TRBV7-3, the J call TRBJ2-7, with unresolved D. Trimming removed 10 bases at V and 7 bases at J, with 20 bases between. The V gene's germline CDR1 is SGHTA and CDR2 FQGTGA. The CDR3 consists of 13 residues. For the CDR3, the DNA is TGTGCCACCTCCCGTTCGATGAGAATTGAGCAGTACTTC. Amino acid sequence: CATSRSMRIEQYF.

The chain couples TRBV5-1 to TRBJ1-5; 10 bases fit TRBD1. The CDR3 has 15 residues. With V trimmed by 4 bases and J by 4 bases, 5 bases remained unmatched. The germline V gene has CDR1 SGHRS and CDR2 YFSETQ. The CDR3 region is CASSPGQGWNQPQHF. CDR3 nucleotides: TGCGCCAGCAGCCCGGGACAGGGGTGGAATCAGCCCCAGCATTTT. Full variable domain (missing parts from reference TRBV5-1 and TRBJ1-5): KAGVTQTPRYLIKTRGQQVTLSCSPISGHRSVSWYQQTPGQGLQFLFEYFSETQRNKGNFPGRFSGRQFSNSRSEMNVSTLELGDSALYLCASSPGQGWNQPQHFGDGTRLSIL.

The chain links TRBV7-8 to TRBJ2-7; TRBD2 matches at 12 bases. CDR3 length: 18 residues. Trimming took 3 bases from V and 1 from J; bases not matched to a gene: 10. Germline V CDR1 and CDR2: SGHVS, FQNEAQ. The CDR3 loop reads CASSLGPGLAGRSYEQYF. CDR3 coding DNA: TGTGCCAGCAGCTTGGGGCCGGGACTAGCGGGTCGGTCCTACGAGCAGTACTTC.